This TCR beta chain was sequenced in a study of identical twins. Whole-study results and caveats: For out-of-frame beta sequences, excess twin sharing was weaker. Abundant beta clonotypes from cord blood bore fewer insertions; memory repertoires lacked this pattern. Zero-insertion analyses might be partly confounded by invariant T cells like MAIT and iNKT.

Every donor was a healthy Caucasian. TCRdb re-called the 5' RACE reads with MiXCR, one entry per CDR3 protein. Altogether hundreds of thousands of distinct CDR3 sequences are present, about 22% being singletons, with the ten largest covering approximately 0.52%. With respect to this clonotype: Its specificity is unknown.

Germline assignment: CDR1 SGHRS and CDR2 YFSETQ. Germline trimming cut 4 bases from V and 0 bases from J; bases unmatched to any gene: 5. The length of the CDR3 is 16 residues. This sample also belongs to another study, concerning yellow fever vaccine responses in identical twins.

This receptor was identified in a woman under 30 in good health. The source material was CD4+ T cells sorted from blood. The J gene is TRBJ2-7, the V gene TRBV5-1; 12 bases are shared with TRBD2. CDR3 nucleotides: TGCGCCAGCAGCCCCGGACTAGCGGGACGCTCCTACGAGCAGTACTTC. Protein: CASSPGLAGRSYEQYF.